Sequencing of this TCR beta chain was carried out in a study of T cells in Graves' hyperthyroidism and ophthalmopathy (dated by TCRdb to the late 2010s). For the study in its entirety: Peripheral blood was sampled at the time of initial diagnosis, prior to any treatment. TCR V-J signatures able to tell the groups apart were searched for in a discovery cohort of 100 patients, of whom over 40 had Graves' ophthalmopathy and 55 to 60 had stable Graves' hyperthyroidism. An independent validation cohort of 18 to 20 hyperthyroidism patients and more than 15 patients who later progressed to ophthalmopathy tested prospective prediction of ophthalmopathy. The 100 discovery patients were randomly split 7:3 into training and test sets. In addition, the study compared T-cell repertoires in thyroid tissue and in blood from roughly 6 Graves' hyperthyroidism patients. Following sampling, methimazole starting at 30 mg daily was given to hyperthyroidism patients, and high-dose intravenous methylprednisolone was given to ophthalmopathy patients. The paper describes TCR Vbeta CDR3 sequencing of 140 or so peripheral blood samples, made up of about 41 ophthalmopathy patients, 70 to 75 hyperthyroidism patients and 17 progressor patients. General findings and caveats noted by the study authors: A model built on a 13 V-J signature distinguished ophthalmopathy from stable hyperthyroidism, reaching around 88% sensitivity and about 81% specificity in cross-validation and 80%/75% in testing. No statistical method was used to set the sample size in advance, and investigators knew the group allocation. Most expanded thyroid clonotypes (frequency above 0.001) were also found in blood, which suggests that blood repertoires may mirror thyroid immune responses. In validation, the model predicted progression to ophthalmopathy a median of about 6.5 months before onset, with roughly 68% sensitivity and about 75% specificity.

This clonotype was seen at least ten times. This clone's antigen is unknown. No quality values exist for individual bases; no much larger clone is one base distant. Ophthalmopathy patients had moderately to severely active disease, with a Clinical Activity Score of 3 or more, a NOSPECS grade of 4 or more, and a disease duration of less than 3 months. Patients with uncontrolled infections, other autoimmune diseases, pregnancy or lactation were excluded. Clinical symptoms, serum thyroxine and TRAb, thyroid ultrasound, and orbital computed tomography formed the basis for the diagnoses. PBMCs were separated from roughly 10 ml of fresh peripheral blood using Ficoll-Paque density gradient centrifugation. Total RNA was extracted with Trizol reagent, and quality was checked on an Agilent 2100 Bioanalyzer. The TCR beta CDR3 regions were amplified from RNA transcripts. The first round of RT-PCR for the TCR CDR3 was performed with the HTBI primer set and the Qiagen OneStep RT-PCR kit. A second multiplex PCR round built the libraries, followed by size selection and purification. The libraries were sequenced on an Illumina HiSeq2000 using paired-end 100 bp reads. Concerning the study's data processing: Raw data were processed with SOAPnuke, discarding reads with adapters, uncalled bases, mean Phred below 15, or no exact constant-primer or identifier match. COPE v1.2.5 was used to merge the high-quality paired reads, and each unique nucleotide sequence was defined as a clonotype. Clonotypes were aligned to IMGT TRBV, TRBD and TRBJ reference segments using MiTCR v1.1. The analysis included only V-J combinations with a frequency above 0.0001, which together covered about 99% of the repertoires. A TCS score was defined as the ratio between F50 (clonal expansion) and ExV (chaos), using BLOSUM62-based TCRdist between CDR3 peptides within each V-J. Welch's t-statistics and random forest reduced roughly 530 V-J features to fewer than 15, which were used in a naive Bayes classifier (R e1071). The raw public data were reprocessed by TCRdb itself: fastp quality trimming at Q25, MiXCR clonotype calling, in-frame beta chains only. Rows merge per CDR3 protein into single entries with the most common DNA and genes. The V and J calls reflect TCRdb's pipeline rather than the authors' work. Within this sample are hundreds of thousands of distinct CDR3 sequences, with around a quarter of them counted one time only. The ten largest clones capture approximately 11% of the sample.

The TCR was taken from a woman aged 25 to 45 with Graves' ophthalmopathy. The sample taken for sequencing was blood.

CDR3 sequence: CASSEWAGAGETEAFF. The DNA is as follows: TGTGCCAGCAGTGAATGGGCAGGGGCTGGAGAAACTGAAGCTTTCTTT. In this chain, TRBV2 is recombined with TRBJ1-1, and possibly TRBD1, on 6 matching bases. Taken from the germline V gene, the CDR1 and CDR2 loops are SNHLY and FYNNEI. V drops 2 bases and J drops 5 bases, leaving 18 bases in between. From the cysteine through the phenylalanine, the CDR3 covers 16 amino acids. Here the CDR3 DNA is all that survives: 48 bases in frame from base 1.